What follows are 5 T cell receptor beta chains derived from one specimen sequenced in a study of blood T cell repertoires in COVID-19. Here immunoSEQ multiplex PCR was the method, and the copy in TCRdb shows in-frame clones only, minus some. Seen here are around 300,000 clones, over 80% observed once, and the top ten hold over 3.5%. Sequencing input: peripheral blood. These receptors all stem from a woman between 50 and 59 years old with active or convalescent COVID-19.

This clone occurred a few times. The chain recombines TRBV5-1 with TRBJ2-2, with D tentatively TRBD2 (6 bases). The CDR3 extends over 15 amino acids. Trimming shortened V by 0 bases and J by 7 bases, and 13 bases separated the two germline ends. CDR1 is SGHRS, CDR2 YFSETQ, per germline. The CDR3 region has the DNA TGCGCCAGCAGCTTGGACCCTAGGAGGGGCGGGGAGCTGTTTTTT. This translates into CASSLDPRRGGELFF.

The table lists this clone with a count of one. The V gene is TRBV7-2, the J gene TRBJ1-5, with 7 bases fitting TRBD1. Germline trimming cut 2 bases from V and 6 bases from J; bases unmatched to any gene: 7. CDR1 SGHTA and CDR2 FQGNSA come from the germline V gene. This CDR3 is 15 amino acids long. The DNA for the CDR3 is TGTGCCAGCAGCTTAACTGTAACAGGGGCTCAGCCCCAGCATTTT. The encoded protein is CASSLTVTGAQPQHF.

This chain uses TRBV6-2 or TRBV6-3 with TRBJ2-5, with a tentative D call TRBD2 (5 bases). Trimming took 0 bases from V and 9 from J, leaving 8 bases between them. The CDR3 contains 12 residues. Per the germline V gene, CDR1 is MNHEY and CDR2 is SVGEGT. DNA of the CDR3: TGTGCCAGCAGTTACTCCGACGGGGCCCAGTACTTC. Its translation: CASSYSDGAQYF.

This clone has only one observation. The chain carries TRBV5-1 and TRBJ2-5; 13 bases map to TRBD2. CDR3 length: 16 amino acids. Per the germline V gene, CDR1 is SGHRS and CDR2 is YFSETQ. The V segment lost 4 bases and the J segment 1 base; nucleotides outside the gene matches: 4. CDR3 nucleotides: TGCGCCAGCAGCCCCGGACTAGCGGGGGTCCAAGAGACCCAGTACTTC. Encoded protein: CASSPGLAGVQETQYF.

In this sample, this clone turned up once. The rearrangement links TRBV6-1 to TRBJ2-1; TRBD1 might be the D (7 bases). There are 17 residues in the CDR3. In germline, CDR1 is MNHNS, CDR2 SASEGT. With 4 bases removed from V and 0 bases from J, the gap between germline ends came to 16 bases. The CDR3 loop is CASSAETGTVSYNEQFF. The CDR3 region has the DNA TGTGCCAGCAGTGCAGAGACAGGGACTGTCTCCTACAATGAGCAGTTCTTC.